This TCR beta chain was sequenced in a study of shared clonotypes between healthy human individuals. The overall study: Per-donor plates numbered three CD4 naive, three CD4 memory, two CD8 naive and one CD8 memory. Whole-study results and caveats: Sample collection involved blood only; tissue repertoires are likely different.

Some 29,000 T cell genomes (around 200 ng DNA) went into each sorted-subset replicate. Here immunoSEQ multiplex PCR was the method, and the copy in TCRdb shows in-frame clones only, minus some. The data show a few million clones, over 90% seen once. This CDR3 has 16 amino acids. The germline V gene has CDR1 SGHAT and CDR2 FQNNGV. V was pared by 4 bases and J by 7 bases, with 13 bases of the junction left unmatched. A word on this clone: Its antigen is unidentified.

Recent vaccinations or acute infections were absent in the healthy HIV-negative adult donors. This TCR derives from a man aged 18 to 35 in good health. Some clones in this sample may be carry-over from other donors' samples. The specimen sequenced was naive CD4+ T cells from PBMCs. Subset meaning: CD45RA+ positively selected. The chain recombines TRBV11-2 with TRBJ1-5; 7 nucleotides line up with TRBD1. CDR3 loop: CASSSGQVEGKQPQHF. For the CDR3, the DNA is TGTGCCAGCAGCTCAGGACAGGTAGAGGGTAAACAGCCCCAGCATTTT.